The source of this T cell receptor beta chain is a study of shared clonotypes between healthy human individuals. Whole-study findings and limits: Only blood samples were collected, and tissue repertoires likely differ.

About this clone itself: The antigen remains undetermined.

V was cut by 7 bases and J by 1 base, with 20 bases left in between. CDR3 length: 17 residues. Germline V gene lookup returns CDR1 SNHLY and CDR2 FYNNEI. This table comes from immunoSEQ multiplex PCR, and its TCRdb copy is limited to in-frame clones, with some not included. The sample consists of 1.6 million or so clones, around 95% of them appearing once. This rearrangement joins TRBV2 to TRBJ1-5; D perhaps matches TRBD1 (5 bases). The sequenced sample consisted of naive CD4+ T cells sorted from blood. The sample's subset: CD45RA+ positively selected. The receptor was derived from a man aged 25 to 45 in good health. CDR3 sequence reads: CASKSTQPGRSNQPQHF. The CDR3 bases are TGTGCCAGCAAAAGTACTCAACCGGGACGGAGCAATCAGCCCCAGCATTTT.